Here is one T cell receptor beta chain with its context. Its matching antigen is unknown. This sample is drawn from a study of CD8 T cells in ankylosing spondylitis. General study findings and limits: With a CD8+ phenotype, disease-linked clones were relatively rare in peripheral blood. The study looked at matched synovial fluid samples from ankylosing spondylitis patients. Disease-linked clones were reported to be significantly enriched there. What seemed typical of ankylosing spondylitis blood was a TCR beta motif built from several highly homologous variants.

CDR3 size: 13 residues. Trimming removed 3 bases at V and 7 bases at J, with 10 bases between. The germline V gene encodes CDR1 SEHNR and CDR2 FQNEAQ (reference sequence). MiXCR was run by TCRdb on the 5' RACE reads, yielding one entry per CDR3 protein. The repertoire holds around 340,000 distinct CDR3 sequences, with 20% as singletons. Sequencing was carried out using blood, either unsorted or a sorted T cell fraction (not recorded which). This chain joins TRBV7-9 and TRBJ2-1; unclear D gene. This clonotype was obtained from a male donor with ankylosing spondylitis or in good health (not recorded which). CDR3 region: CASSLIGRNEQFF. CDR3 nucleotides: TGTGCCAGCAGCTTGATTGGTCGGAATGAGCAGTTCTTC.